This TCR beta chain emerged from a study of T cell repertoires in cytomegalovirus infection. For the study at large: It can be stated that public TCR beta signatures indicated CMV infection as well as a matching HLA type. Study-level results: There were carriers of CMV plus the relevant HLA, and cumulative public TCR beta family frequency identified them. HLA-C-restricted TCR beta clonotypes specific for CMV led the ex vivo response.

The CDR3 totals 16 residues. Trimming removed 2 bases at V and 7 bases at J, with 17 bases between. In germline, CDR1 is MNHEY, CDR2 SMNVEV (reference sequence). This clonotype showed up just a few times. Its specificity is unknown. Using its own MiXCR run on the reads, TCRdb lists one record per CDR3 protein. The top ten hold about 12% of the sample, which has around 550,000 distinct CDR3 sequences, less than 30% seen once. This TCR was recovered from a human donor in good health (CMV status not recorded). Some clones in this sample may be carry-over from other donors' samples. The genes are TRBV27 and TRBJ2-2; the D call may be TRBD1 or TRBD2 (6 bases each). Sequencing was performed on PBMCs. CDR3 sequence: CASSLGVGGRGGELFF. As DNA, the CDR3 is TGTGCCAGCAGTTTAGGGGTTGGGGGGCGAGGCGGGGAGCTGTTTTTT.